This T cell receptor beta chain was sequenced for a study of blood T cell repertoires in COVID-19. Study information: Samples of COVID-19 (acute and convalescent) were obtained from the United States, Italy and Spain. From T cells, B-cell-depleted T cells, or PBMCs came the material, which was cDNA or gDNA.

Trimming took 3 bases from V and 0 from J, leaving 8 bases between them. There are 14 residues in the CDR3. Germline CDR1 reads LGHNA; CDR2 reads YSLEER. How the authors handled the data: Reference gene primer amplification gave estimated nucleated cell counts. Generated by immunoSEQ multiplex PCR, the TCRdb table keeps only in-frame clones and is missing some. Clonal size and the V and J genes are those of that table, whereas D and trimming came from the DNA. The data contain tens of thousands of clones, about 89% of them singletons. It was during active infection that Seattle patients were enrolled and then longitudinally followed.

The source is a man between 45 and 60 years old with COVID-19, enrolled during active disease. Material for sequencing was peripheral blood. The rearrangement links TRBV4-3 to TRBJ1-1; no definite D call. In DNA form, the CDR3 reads TGCGCCAGCAGCCAGGACTGGGTGAACACTGAAGCTTTCTTT. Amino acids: CASSQDWVNTEAFF.